A single T cell receptor beta chain is shown here with its context. Its antigen is undetermined. The CDR3 has 13 amino acids. Trimming stripped 4 bases from V and 0 bases from J, with 10 bases between. Germline assignment: CDR1 SQVTM and CDR2 ANQGSEA. The data are from a study of CD8 T cells in Susac syndrome. General study results and limits: In its TCR sequencing and HLA analysis, the study acknowledged that the number of individuals was relatively small.

RNA totalling roughly 0.45 to 1 ug underwent reverse transcription with random hexamers. Amplification of the TCR beta CDR3 was carried out by immunoSEQ multiplex PCR, which spanned a total of 54 Vbeta and 13 Jbeta segments. One entry per CDR3 protein results from TCRdb running MiXCR on the immunoSEQ multiplex PCR reads. The sample contains 95,000 to 150,000 distinct CDR3 sequences, about 93% of which appear only once. The sequencing input was CD8+ T cells from PBMCs. This chain joins TRBV29-1 and TRBJ2-7, with TRBD1 as a possible D gene (5 bases). This TCR derives from a human donor with Susac syndrome. This chain's CDR3 is CSVVAGSSYEQYF. Written as DNA, the CDR3 is TGCAGCGTTGTGGCAGGGTCCTCCTACGAGCAGTACTTC.